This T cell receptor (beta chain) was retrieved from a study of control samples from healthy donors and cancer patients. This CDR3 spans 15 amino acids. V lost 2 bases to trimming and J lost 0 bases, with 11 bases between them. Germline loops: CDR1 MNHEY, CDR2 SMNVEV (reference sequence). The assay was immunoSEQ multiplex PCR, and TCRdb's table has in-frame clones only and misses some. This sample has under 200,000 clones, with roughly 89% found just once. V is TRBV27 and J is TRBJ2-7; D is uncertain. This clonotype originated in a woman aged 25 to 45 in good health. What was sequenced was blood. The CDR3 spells CASSLGLHPSYEQYF. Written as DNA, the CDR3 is TGTGCCAGCAGTTTAGGTCTACACCCCTCCTACGAGCAGTACTTC.